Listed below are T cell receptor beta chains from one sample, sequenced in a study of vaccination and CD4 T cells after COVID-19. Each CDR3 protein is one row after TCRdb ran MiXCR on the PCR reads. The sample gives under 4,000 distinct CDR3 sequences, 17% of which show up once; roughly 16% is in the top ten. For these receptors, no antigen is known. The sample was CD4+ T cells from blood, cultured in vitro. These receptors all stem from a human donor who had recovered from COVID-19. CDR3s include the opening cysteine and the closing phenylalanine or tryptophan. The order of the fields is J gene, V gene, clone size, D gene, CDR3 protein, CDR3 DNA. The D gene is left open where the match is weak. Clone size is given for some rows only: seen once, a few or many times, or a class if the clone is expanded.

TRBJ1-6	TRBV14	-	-	CASSLLWGPEAIRSPLHF	TGTGCCAGCAGCCTATTATGGGGCCCGGAGGCTATTCGGTCACCCCTCCACTTT
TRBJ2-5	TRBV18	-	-	CASSPRADPGYSGTQYF	TGTGCCAGCTCACCAAGGGCGGACCCAGGGTATAGCGGGACCCAGTACTTC
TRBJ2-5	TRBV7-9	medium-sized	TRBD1	CASSRDRGSLETQYF	TGTGCCAGCAGCCGGGACAGGGGATCACTGGAGACCCAGTACTTC
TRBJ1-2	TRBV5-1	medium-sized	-	CASSFSQPDYGYTF	TGCGCCAGCAGCTTCTCACAGCCCGACTATGGCTACACCTTC
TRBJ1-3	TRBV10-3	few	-	CAISGSGNTIYF	TGTGCCATCTCTGGCTCTGGAAACACCATATATTTT
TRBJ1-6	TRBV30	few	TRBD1	CAWSQGQVNSPLHF	TGTGCCTGGAGCCAGGGACAGGTGAATTCACCCCTCCACTTT
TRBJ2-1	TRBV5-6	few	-	CASSLVGGAQGRDEQFF	TGTGCCAGCAGCTTGGTCGGGGGGGCACAGGGGAGGGATGAGCAGTTCTTC
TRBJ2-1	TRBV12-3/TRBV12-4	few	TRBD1	CASSLLGQGNNEQFF	TGTGCCAGCAGCCTGCTAGGACAGGGTAACAATGAGCAGTTCTTC
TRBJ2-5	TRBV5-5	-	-	CASSLIYQETQYF	TGTGCCAGCAGCTTGATATACCAAGAGACCCAGTACTTC
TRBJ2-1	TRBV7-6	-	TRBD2	CASSFSGGGRGDEQFF	TGTGCCAGCAGCTTTAGCGGGGGGGGCCGTGGGGATGAGCAGTTCTTC
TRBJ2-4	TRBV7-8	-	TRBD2	CASSLKAGGLAKNIQYF	TGTGCCAGCAGCTTAAAGGCGGGGGGCCTGGCCAAAAACATTCAGTACTTC
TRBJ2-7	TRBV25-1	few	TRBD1	CASRPTARGQIEQYF	TGTGCCAGCAGACCCACGGCAAGGGGGCAGATAGAGCAGTACTTC
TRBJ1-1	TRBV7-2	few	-	CASSLASGYTEAFF	TGTGCCAGCAGCTTAGCGTCAGGATACACTGAAGCTTTCTTT
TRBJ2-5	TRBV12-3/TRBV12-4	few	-	CASRRGQETQYF	TGTGCCAGCAGAAGGGGGCAAGAGACCCAGTACTTC
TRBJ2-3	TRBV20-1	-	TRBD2	CSVAGGQADTQYF	TGCAGTGTAGCGGGGGGGCAGGCAGATACGCAGTATTTT
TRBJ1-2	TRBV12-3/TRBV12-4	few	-	CASSSRARPTNYGYTF	TGTGCCAGCAGTTCAAGGGCCAGGCCGACTAACTATGGCTACACCTTC
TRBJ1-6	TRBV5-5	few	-	CASSLEQGLATLHF	TGTGCCAGCAGCTTGGAACAGGGTCTTGCGACCCTCCACTTT
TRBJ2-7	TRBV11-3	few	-	CASSSAPYEQYF	TGTGCCAGCAGCTCGGCGCCCTACGAGCAGTACTTC
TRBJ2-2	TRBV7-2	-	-	CASSLKATGELFF	TGTGCCAGCAGCTTAAAGGCGACCGGGGAGCTGTTTTTT
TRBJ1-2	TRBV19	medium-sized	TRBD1	CASHRTGEPPGYTF	TGTGCCAGTCACCGGACAGGGGAACCGCCTGGCTACACCTTC
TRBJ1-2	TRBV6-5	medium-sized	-	CASSYGTWGGGYTF	TGTGCCAGCAGTTACGGGACATGGGGTGGTGGCTACACCTTC
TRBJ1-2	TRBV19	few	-	CASSALNREFNYGYTF	TGTGCCAGTAGCGCACTCAACAGGGAATTTAACTATGGCTACACCTTC
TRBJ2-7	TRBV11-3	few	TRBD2	CASSLAGAYEQYF	TGTGCCAGCAGCTTGGCGGGAGCCTACGAGCAGTACTTC
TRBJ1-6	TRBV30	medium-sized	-	CAWRGENNSPLHF	TGTGCCTGGAGAGGGGAAAATAATTCACCCCTCCACTTT
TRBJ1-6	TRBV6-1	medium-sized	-	CATGQSYNSPLHF	TGTGCCACCGGACAGAGCTATAATTCACCCCTCCACTTT
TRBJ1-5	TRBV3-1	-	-	CASSQGRDQPQHF	TGTGCCAGCAGCCAAGGGAGGGACCAGCCCCAGCATTTT
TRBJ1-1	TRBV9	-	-	CASSVGGQGLDMNTEAFF	TGTGCCAGCAGCGTAGGTGGGCAGGGGTTGGACATGAACACTGAAGCTTTCTTT
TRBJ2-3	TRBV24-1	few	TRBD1	CATSDGWGQGALRDTQYF	TGTGCCACCAGTGATGGCTGGGGACAGGGGGCGCTCAGAGATACGCAGTATTTT
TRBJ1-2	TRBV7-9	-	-	CASSRDRTIYGYTF	TGTGCCAGCAGCAGAGACAGGACTATCTATGGCTACACCTTC
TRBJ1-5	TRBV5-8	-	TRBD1	CASSPGTGVTRVGNQPQHF	TGTGCCAGCAGCCCCGGGACAGGGGTAACTCGGGTCGGCAATCAGCCCCAGCATTTT
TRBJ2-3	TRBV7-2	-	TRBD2	CASSPSSGPSGGGQYF	TGTGCCAGCAGCCCAAGTTCTGGGCCCTCGGGAGGAGGGCAGTATTTT
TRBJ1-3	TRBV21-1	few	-	CASSRRRGPKNTGPSLGNTIYF	TGTGCCAGCAGCCGACGAAGGGGGCCCAAAAATACGGGACCCTCTCTCGGAAACACCATATATTTT